Below, 26 T cell receptor beta chains from the same sample are listed, as sequenced in a study of PD-1 blockade in classical Hodgkin lymphoma. Time point here: cycle 4 day 1 (C4D1), after less than seven weeks of nivolumab. Relapses following autologous stem cell transplantation were seen in all patients, with brentuximab vedotin exposure varying. Generated by immunoSEQ multiplex PCR, the TCRdb table keeps only in-frame clones and is missing some. The sample shows under 25,000 clones, around three quarters of them seen only once. The input for sequencing was peripheral blood mononuclear cells (PBMCs), taken before the fourth cycle of nivolumab. The receptors derive from a human donor with classical Hodgkin lymphoma.

J is TRBJ1-5 and V is TRBV10-3; no definite D call. Germline CDR1 and CDR2: ENHRY and SYGVKD. The V end was cut by 4 bases, the J end by 3 bases, with 4 bases between. The CDR3 consists of 12 residues. The CDR3 is CAISANNQPQHF. CDR3 sequence (DNA): TGTGCCATCAGTGCCAACAATCAGCCCCAGCATTTT.

The chain is built from TRBV7-6 and TRBJ1-1; D is undetermined. CDR3 length: 16 amino acids. With 5 bases removed from V and 3 bases from J, the gap between germline ends came to 19 bases. Per germline, CDR1 SGHVS and CDR2 FNYEAQ. CDR3 coding DNA: TGTGCCAGCAGCCTCACACCAGGACCCGAATACACTGAAGCTTTCTTT. Translated: CASSLTPGPEYTEAFF.

The chain carries TRBV6-5 and TRBJ1-5; no firm D call. Germline V gene sequence: CDR1 MNHEY, CDR2 SVGAGI. CDR3 length: 15 residues. V lost 5 bases and J 6 bases, leaving 17 bases between the germline ends. As DNA, the CDR3 is TGTGCCAGCAGTCGAGGACCTGGGATGGGTCAGCCCCAGCATTTT. It specifies CASSRGPGMGQPQHF.

The chain recombines TRBV6-6 with TRBJ1-2; 10 bases are a match to TRBD1. Per germline, CDR1 MNHNY and CDR2 SVGAGI (reference sequence). CDR3 length equals 16 residues. The ends lost 6 bases at V and 3 bases at J; junction bases unmatched: 10. The CDR3 sequence is CASRPYRDRGYYGYTF. The CDR3 bases are TGTGCCAGCAGACCATACCGGGACAGGGGTTACTATGGCTACACCTTC.

The chain's CDR3 is CASSLHGQGSTEAFF. CDR3 coding DNA: TGCGCCAGCAGCTTACATGGACAGGGCAGCACTGAAGCTTTCTTT. This chain connects TRBV5-1 to TRBJ1-1; 8 bases line up with TRBD1. The V gene's germline CDR1 is SGHRS and CDR2 YFSETQ. The CDR3 is 15 amino acids. The ends lost 2 bases at V and 4 bases at J; junction bases unmatched: 7. Full variable domain (remainder filled in from reference TRBV5-1 and TRBJ1-1): KAGVTQTPRYLIKTRGQQVTLSCSPISGHRSVSWYQQTPGQGLQFLFEYFSETQRNKGNFPGRFSGRQFSNSRSEMNVSTLELGDSALYLCASSLHGQGSTEAFFGQGTRLTVV.

The chain employs TRBV6-1 and TRBJ1-1, with TRBD1 as a possible D gene (5 bases). The V and J ends lost 5 bases and 11 bases respectively, with 21 bases between them. Germline-derived CDR1 and CDR2 are MNHNS and SASEGT. The CDR3 runs 14 residues. The CDR3 loop is CASSRYSGGGKAFF. The DNA for the CDR3 is TGTGCCAGCAGTCGCTATTCGGGGGGAGGTAAGGCTTTCTTT.

The chain has TRBV6-6 and TRBJ1-5, with a possible D match to TRBD1 (6 bases). The CDR3 loop spans 14 amino acids. V shed 7 bases and J shed 5 bases, with 15 bases lying between them. Germline V gene sequence: CDR1 MNHNY, CDR2 SVGAGI (reference sequence). CDR3 nucleotide sequence: TGTGCCAGCACCGCAGACAGGCTTGATCAGCCCCAGCATTTT. The encoded protein is CASTADRLDQPQHF.

The chain links TRBV4-2 to TRBJ1-3; possible D gene TRBD1, 6 bases. CDR3 length equals 18 residues. The V gene lost 0 bases and the J gene lost 0 bases, with 15 bases spanning the gap. Germline V gives CDR1 LGHNA, CDR2 YNFKEQ. CDR3 loop: CASSQDNWGTLSGNTIYF. CDR3 sequence (DNA): TGTGCCAGCAGCCAAGATAATTGGGGGACACTCTCTGGAAACACCATATATTTT.

The chain recombines TRBV7-9 with TRBJ1-4; 9 bases align to TRBD1. Trimming cost V 5 bases and J 10 bases; bases outside gene matches: 5. The CDR3 is 13 amino acids. The germline CDR1 and CDR2 sequences are SEHNR and FQNEAQ (reference sequence). The CDR3 loop is CASSRDRDGKLFF. CDR3 in DNA: TGTGCCAGCAGCCGGGACAGGGACGGAAAACTGTTTTTT.

The chain recombines TRBV2 with TRBJ2-7; D is undetermined. Trimming cost V 7 bases and J 5 bases, with 9 bases left between them. The CDR3 totals 11 residues. Germline assignment: CDR1 SNHLY and CDR2 FYNNEI. The CDR3 reads CASTQIDEQYF. Here the CDR3 DNA reads TGTGCCAGCACTCAAATAGACGAGCAGTACTTC. The full variable domain, with the rest looked up from reference TRBV2 and TRBJ2-7, is EPEVTQTPSHQVTQMGQEVILRCVPISNHLYFYWYRQILGQKVEFLVSFYNNEISEKSEIFDDQFSVERPDGSNFTLKIRSTKLEDSAMYFCASTQIDEQYFGPGTRLTVT.

This rearrangement joins TRBV19 to TRBJ2-3; TRBD2 aligns across 11 bases. Germline loops: CDR1 LNHDA, CDR2 SQIVND (reference sequence). V was clipped by 9 bases and J by 2 bases; unmatched bases: 4. The CDR3 totals 14 residues. CDR3: CASKTSGTTDTQYF. CDR3 in DNA: TGTGCCAGCAAGACTAGCGGGACCACAGATACGCAGTATTTT. The complete variable domain, with remaining parts taken from reference TRBV19 and TRBJ2-3, reads DGGITQSPKYLFRKEGQNVTLSCEQNLNHDAMYWYRQDPGQGLRLIYYSQIVNDFQKGDIAEGYSVSREKKESFPLTVTSAQKNPTAFYLCASKTSGTTDTQYFGPGTRLTVL.

The CDR3 is CASSLGRGRPNEKLFF. CDR3 DNA: TGTGCCAGCAGCTTGGGGCGGGGGCGGCCTAATGAAAAACTGTTTTTT. The genes are TRBV5-8 and TRBJ1-4; possibly TRBD1 for D (6 bases). Germline V gene lookup returns CDR1 SGHTS and CDR2 YDEGEE. The CDR3 extends over 16 amino acids. V shed 0 bases and J shed 3 bases, with 12 bases lying between them.

This clone was recorded once. The chain has TRBV2 and TRBJ2-3; tentatively, D is TRBD2 (6 bases). CDR1 SNHLY and CDR2 FYNNEI come from the germline V gene. The CDR3 has 15 amino acids. The germline V and J ends were trimmed by 6 bases and 4 bases, with 17 bases remaining between them. Here the CDR3 reads CASRVYGGPADTQYF. The CDR3 coding sequence is TGTGCCAGCAGAGTCTACGGAGGGCCCGCAGATACGCAGTATTTT.

V usage is TRBV27 and J usage is TRBJ2-3; D possibly matches TRBD1 or TRBD2 (6 bases each). The V end was cut by 5 bases, the J end by 4 bases, with 10 bases between. Germline V CDR1 and CDR2: MNHEY, SMNVEV (reference sequence). The CDR3 runs 13 residues. The CDR3 here is CASSARGADTQYF. The CDR3 bases are TGTGCCAGCAGTGCTAGGGGGGCAGATACGCAGTATTTT.

CDR3 sequence reads: CASSLVGRAGSNSYNEQFF. The CDR3 DNA is TGCGCCAGCAGCTTGGTGGGGCGAGCGGGATCCAACTCCTACAATGAGCAGTTCTTC. The chain recombines TRBV5-1 with TRBJ2-1, with 7 bases aligning to TRBD2. The CDR3 contains 19 residues. Germline CDR1 SGHRS, CDR2 YFSETQ. With 0 bases clipped from V and 0 bases from J, the junction kept 12 bases outside the gene matches. The complete variable domain, with remaining parts taken from reference TRBV5-1 and TRBJ2-1, reads KAGVTQTPRYLIKTRGQQVTLSCSPISGHRSVSWYQQTPGQGLQFLFEYFSETQRNKGNFPGRFSGRQFSNSRSEMNVSTLELGDSALYLCASSLVGRAGSNSYNEQFFGPGTRLTVL.

The chain has TRBV2 and TRBJ2-2; no reliable D call. V gave up 1 base and J gave up 3 bases, with 9 bases separating them. The CDR3 contains 15 residues. Germline CDR1 SNHLY, CDR2 FYNNEI. CDR3 DNA sequence: TGTGCCAGCAGTGAAGAGGCTACCTACACCGGGGAGCTGTTTTTT. Protein: CASSEEATYTGELFF.

In its sample, this clone was seen a few times. The J gene is TRBJ2-7, the V gene TRBV2; no clear D gene. The V gene lost 3 bases and the J gene lost 2 bases, with 5 bases spanning the gap. The CDR3 is made up of 12 amino acids. Looked up from germline, CDR1 is SNHLY and CDR2 is FYNNEI. The chain's CDR3 is CASSDRTYEQYF. DNA for the CDR3: TGTGCCAGCAGTGATCGTACCTACGAGCAGTACTTC.

This clone was seen a handful of times. This rearrangement joins TRBV7-2 to TRBJ1-1, with 7 bases fitting TRBD1. The germline CDR1 and CDR2 sequences are SGHTA and FQGNSA. The CDR3 sequence is 15 residues long. V dropped 3 bases and J dropped 7; count of bases not matched to a gene: 11. The CDR3 nucleotides read TGTGCCAGCAGCTTTTTTTCAGGGGGAAGGGGTGAAGCTTTCTTT. Protein: CASSFFSGGRGEAFF.

The chain uses TRBV6-6 and TRBJ2-7, with 10 bases matching TRBD2. The CDR3 has 14 amino acids. Germline V gene lookup returns CDR1 MNHNY and CDR2 SVGAGI (reference sequence). V was pared by 3 bases and J by 5 bases, with 4 bases of the junction left unmatched. CDR3 protein: CASSYIAGGHEQYF. The CDR3 nucleotides are TGTGCCAGCAGTTATATAGCGGGGGGTCACGAGCAGTACTTC.

This chain uses TRBV6-5 with TRBJ2-7, with D perhaps TRBD1 (6 bases). The CDR3 extends over 14 amino acids. The V end was cut by 5 bases, the J end by 1 base, with 12 bases between. Germline V gives CDR1 MNHEY, CDR2 SVGAGI. For the CDR3, the DNA is TGTGCCAGCAGTGGATACGGGACATCCTACGAGCAGTACTTC. Encoded protein: CASSGYGTSYEQYF.

This clone appeared once. This rearrangement joins TRBV6-5 to TRBJ1-5, with D hard to call. From germline, CDR1 is MNHEY and CDR2 SVGAGI. Trimming removed 4 bases at V and 1 base at J, with 14 bases between. CDR3 length: 16 residues. The CDR3 DNA reads TGTGCCAGCAGTTCCGCCCGACTTTTCAGCAATCAGCCCCAGCATTTT. Amino acid sequence: CASSSARLFSNQPQHF.

The chain is built from TRBV6-6 and TRBJ1-2, with D tentatively TRBD1 (6 bases). V was shortened by 5 bases and J by 4 bases, with 20 bases between the two germline ends. CDR3 length equals 16 residues. Germline V gives CDR1 MNHNY, CDR2 SVGAGI (reference sequence). The CDR3 spells CASSRPSGVESYGYTF. The CDR3 nucleotides read TGTGCCAGCAGTCGCCCCTCAGGGGTGGAGAGCTATGGCTACACCTTC.

This sequence joins TRBV9 and TRBJ2-1, with 13 bases that match TRBD2. CDR3 length: 17 residues. Trimming removed 3 bases from V and 3 bases from J; junction bases left unmatched: 6. Germline V lookup: CDR1 SGDLS, CDR2 YYNGEE. The CDR3 DNA sequence: TGTGCCAGCAGCGCCAGACTAGCGGGGGGACTCTACAATGAGCAGTTCTTC. Encoded protein: CASSARLAGGLYNEQFF.

The genes are TRBV2 and TRBJ2-5; TRBD1 or TRBD2 may be the D gene (5 bases each). V lost 11 bases, J lost 2 bases, and 15 bases lay in between. The CDR3 runs to 13 residues. Germline assignment: CDR1 SNHLY and CDR2 FYNNEI. This CDR3 reads CAGTGTTQETQYF. The CDR3 region has the DNA TGTGCCGGAACCGGGACCACACAAGAGACCCAGTACTTC.

This chain joins TRBV2 and TRBJ2-3; D not resolved. The V gene's germline CDR1 is SNHLY and CDR2 FYNNEI. Deletions cut 3 bases from V and 1 base from J, with 5 bases between. The CDR3 has 13 residues. CDR3 region: CASSDSGTDTQYF. CDR3 sequence (DNA): TGTGCCAGCAGTGACAGTGGCACAGATACGCAGTATTTT.

V gene TRBV6-6 combines with J gene TRBJ2-1; D is ambiguous. The CDR3 contains 13 residues. The V gene's germline CDR1 is MNHNY and CDR2 SVGAGI (reference sequence). V gave up 6 bases and J gave up 3 bases, with 9 bases separating them. Written as DNA, the CDR3 is TGTGCCAGCAGCCTCGATCGCTACAATGAGCAGTTCTTC. Translated, it gives CASSLDRYNEQFF.